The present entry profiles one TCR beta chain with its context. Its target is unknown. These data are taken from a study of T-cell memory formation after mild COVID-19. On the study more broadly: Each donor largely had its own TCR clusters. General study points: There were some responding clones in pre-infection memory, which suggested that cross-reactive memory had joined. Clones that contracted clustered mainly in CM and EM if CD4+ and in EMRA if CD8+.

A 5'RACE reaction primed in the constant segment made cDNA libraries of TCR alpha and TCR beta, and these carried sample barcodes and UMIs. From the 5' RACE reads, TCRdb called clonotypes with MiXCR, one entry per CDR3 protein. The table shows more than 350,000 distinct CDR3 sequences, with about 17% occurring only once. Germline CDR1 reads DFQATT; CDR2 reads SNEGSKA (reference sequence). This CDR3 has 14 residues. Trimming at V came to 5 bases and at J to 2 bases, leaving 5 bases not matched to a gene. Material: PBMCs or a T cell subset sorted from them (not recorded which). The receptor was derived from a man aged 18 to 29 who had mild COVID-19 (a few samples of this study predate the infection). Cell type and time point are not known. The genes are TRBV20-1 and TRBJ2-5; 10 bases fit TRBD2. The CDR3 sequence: CSASGLAEQETQYF. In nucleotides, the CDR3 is TGCAGTGCTTCCGGACTAGCGGAGCAAGAGACCCAGTACTTC.